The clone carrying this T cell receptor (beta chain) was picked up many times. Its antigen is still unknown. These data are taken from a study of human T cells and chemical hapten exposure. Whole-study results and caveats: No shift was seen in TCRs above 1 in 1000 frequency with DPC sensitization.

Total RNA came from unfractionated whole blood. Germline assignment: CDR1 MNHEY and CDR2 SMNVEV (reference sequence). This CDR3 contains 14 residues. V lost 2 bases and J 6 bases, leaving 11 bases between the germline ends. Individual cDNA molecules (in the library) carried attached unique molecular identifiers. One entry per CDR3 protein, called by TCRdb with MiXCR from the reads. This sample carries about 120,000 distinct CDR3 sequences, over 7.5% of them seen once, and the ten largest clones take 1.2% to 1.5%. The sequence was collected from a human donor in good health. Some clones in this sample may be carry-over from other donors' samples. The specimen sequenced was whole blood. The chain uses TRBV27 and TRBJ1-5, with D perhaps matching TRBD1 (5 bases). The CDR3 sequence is CASSLQARGQPQHF. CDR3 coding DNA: TGTGCCAGCAGTTTACAGGCGAGGGGTCAGCCCCAGCATTTT.